A selection of T cell receptor beta chains follows, all from one sample in a study of blood T cell repertoires in COVID-19. Some clones are missing from TCRdb's copy, which holds only in-frame ones; the method was immunoSEQ multiplex PCR. The sample consists of 95,000 to 150,000 clones, approximately 83% of them appearing once. The sample consisted of peripheral blood. The receptors were sampled from a woman aged 70-85 years with acute or convalescent COVID-19. Both conserved end residues are part of each CDR3. Each record gives: D gene, clone size, J gene, V gene, CDR3 protein, CDR3 DNA. D genes are given only for firm matches. Not all rows give a size; the values are once, few, many and, for expanded clones, a class.

D gene: .
clone size: .
J gene: TRBJ1-5
V gene: TRBV29-1
CDR3 protein: CSVADSPGQPQHF
CDR3 DNA: TGCAGCGTTGCGGACAGTCCAGGTCAGCCCCAGCATTTT

D gene: TRBD1
clone size: .
J gene: TRBJ1-1
V gene: TRBV30
CDR3 protein: CAWRATPGTGDTEAFF
CDR3 DNA: TGTGCCTGGAGGGCCACCCCCGGGACAGGGGACACTGAAGCTTTCTTT

D gene: .
clone size: .
J gene: TRBJ1-2
V gene: TRBV7-8
CDR3 protein: CASSLGRGVDYGYTF
CDR3 DNA: TGTGCCAGCAGCTTAGGCCGGGGAGTGGACTATGGCTACACCTTC

D gene: TRBD1
clone size: .
J gene: TRBJ2-7
V gene: TRBV14
CDR3 protein: CASGQGWEQYF
CDR3 DNA: TGTGCCAGCGGACAGGGTTGGGAGCAGTACTTC

D gene: TRBD2
clone size: .
J gene: TRBJ2-3
V gene: TRBV10-2
CDR3 protein: CASSESRLAGAGDTQYF
CDR3 DNA: TGCGCCAGCAGTGAGTCTAGGCTAGCGGGGGCGGGAGATACGCAGTATTTT

D gene: TRBD1
clone size: .
J gene: TRBJ1-1
V gene: TRBV7-2
CDR3 protein: CASSQTGTGGNTEAFF
CDR3 DNA: TGTGCCAGCAGCCAGACCGGAACAGGGGGGAACACTGAAGCTTTCTTT

D gene: TRBD1
clone size: .
J gene: TRBJ2-6
V gene: TRBV30
CDR3 protein: CACLGQGSSGANVLTF
CDR3 DNA: TGTGCCTGTCTCGGACAGGGGAGCTCTGGGGCCAACGTCCTGACTTTC

D gene: TRBD1
clone size: once
J gene: TRBJ1-1
V gene: TRBV2
CDR3 protein: CASSDRGVGTEAFF
CDR3 DNA: TGTGCCAGCAGTGACAGGGGGGTTGGCACTGAAGCTTTCTTT

D gene: .
clone size: once
J gene: TRBJ2-1
V gene: TRBV7-9
CDR3 protein: CASSLVRGSGVNEQFF
CDR3 DNA: TGTGCCAGCAGCTTAGTTCGGGGGAGTGGAGTCAATGAGCAGTTCTTC

D gene: TRBD1
clone size: few
J gene: TRBJ1-5
V gene: TRBV10-3
CDR3 protein: CATTGQEDQPQHF
CDR3 DNA: TGTGCCACTACCGGACAGGAGGATCAGCCCCAGCATTTT

D gene: .
clone size: .
J gene: TRBJ1-2
V gene: TRBV10-3
CDR3 protein: CAISSGVENGYTF
CDR3 DNA: TGTGCCATCAGTTCGGGGGTTGAAAATGGCTACACCTTC

D gene: .
clone size: .
J gene: TRBJ2-1
V gene: TRBV30
CDR3 protein: CAWSGHHNEQFF
CDR3 DNA: TGTGCCTGGAGTGGGCACCACAATGAGCAGTTCTTC

D gene: .
clone size: .
J gene: TRBJ2-5
V gene: TRBV19
CDR3 protein: CASSTPGGVEARGETQYF
CDR3 DNA: TGTGCCAGTAGTACTCCCGGTGGCGTAGAGGCAAGGGGAGAGACCCAGTACTTC

D gene: TRBD1
clone size: .
J gene: TRBJ1-2
V gene: TRBV19
CDR3 protein: CARDRGLGYTF
CDR3 DNA: TGTGCCAGGGACAGGGGGCTTGGCTACACCTTC

D gene: .
clone size: .
J gene: TRBJ1-2
V gene: TRBV7-9
CDR3 protein: CASSFQGRGYTF
CDR3 DNA: TGTGCCAGCAGCTTTCAGGGGCGCGGCTACACCTTC

D gene: TRBD2
clone size: .
J gene: TRBJ2-2
V gene: TRBV7-2
CDR3 protein: CASSSLSGGARHGELFF
CDR3 DNA: TGTGCCAGCAGCTCCCTTAGCGGGGGGGCCCGTCACGGGGAGCTGTTTTTT

D gene: .
clone size: once
J gene: TRBJ1-2
V gene: TRBV2
CDR3 protein: CASSETGPYGYTF
CDR3 DNA: TGTGCCAGCAGTGAAACAGGGCCTTACGGCTACACCTTC

D gene: TRBD1
clone size: .
J gene: TRBJ1-2
V gene: TRBV19
CDR3 protein: CASRGQGLHYGYTF
CDR3 DNA: TGTGCCAGCAGAGGACAGGGCCTTCACTATGGCTACACCTTC

D gene: TRBD1
clone size: .
J gene: TRBJ1-1
V gene: TRBV27
CDR3 protein: CASSKTYGTGAKAFF
CDR3 DNA: TGTGCCAGCAGTAAAACATATGGGACAGGGGCTAAAGCTTTCTTT

D gene: .
clone size: .
J gene: TRBJ1-6
V gene: TRBV6-5
CDR3 protein: CASSLSQARNSPLHF
CDR3 DNA: TGTGCCAGCAGCCTATCACAGGCCCGAAATTCACCCCTCCACTTT

D gene: .
clone size: .
J gene: TRBJ1-1
V gene: TRBV13
CDR3 protein: CASSRRASSTEAFF
CDR3 DNA: TGTGCCAGCAGCCGGAGAGCGTCGAGCACTGAAGCTTTCTTT

D gene: .
clone size: .
J gene: TRBJ1-6
V gene: TRBV7-2
CDR3 protein: CASSLGVVNSPLHF
CDR3 DNA: TGTGCCAGCAGCTTAGGAGTGGTTAATTCACCCCTCCACTTT

D gene: TRBD1
clone size: once
J gene: TRBJ2-2
V gene: TRBV4-1
CDR3 protein: CASSQGQGLDTGELFF
CDR3 DNA: TGCGCCAGCAGCCAAGGACAGGGTTTGGACACCGGGGAGCTGTTTTTT

D gene: .
clone size: .
J gene: TRBJ2-3
V gene: TRBV11-2
CDR3 protein: CASSLGTPVTDTQYF
CDR3 DNA: TGTGCCAGCAGCTTAGGGACTCCCGTCACAGATACGCAGTATTTT

D gene: .
clone size: few
J gene: TRBJ2-2
V gene: TRBV6-5
CDR3 protein: CASSRDRKNTGELFF
CDR3 DNA: TGTGCCAGCAGTCGAGACAGAAAGAACACCGGGGAGCTGTTTTTT

D gene: .
clone size: .
J gene: TRBJ1-2
V gene: TRBV5-1
CDR3 protein: CASSLMGGGGYGYTF
CDR3 DNA: TGCGCCAGCAGCTTGATGGGGGGTGGTGGCTATGGCTACACCTTC

D gene: .
clone size: .
J gene: TRBJ1-6
V gene: TRBV10-3
CDR3 protein: CAISESGSYNSPLHF
CDR3 DNA: TGTGCCATCAGTGAGTCGGGCAGTTATAATTCACCCCTCCACTTT

D gene: TRBD2
clone size: .
J gene: TRBJ2-1
V gene: TRBV11-3
CDR3 protein: CASRPRGGAVDEQFF
CDR3 DNA: TGTGCCAGCAGGCCGCGCGGGGGGGCCGTCGATGAGCAGTTCTTC

D gene: .
clone size: .
J gene: TRBJ1-2
V gene: TRBV14
CDR3 protein: CASSQDRQVQYGYTF
CDR3 DNA: TGTGCCAGCAGCCAAGATCGACAGGTACAGTATGGCTACACCTTC

D gene: .
clone size: .
J gene: TRBJ1-6
V gene: TRBV19
CDR3 protein: CASTVRTDSPLHF
CDR3 DNA: TGTGCCAGTACCGTGAGAACAGATTCACCCCTCCACTTT

D gene: .
clone size: .
J gene: TRBJ2-2
V gene: TRBV7-7
CDR3 protein: CASSTRAGGGGELFF
CDR3 DNA: TGTGCCAGCAGCACCAGGGCCGGGGGAGGCGGGGAGCTGTTTTTT

D gene: .
clone size: .
J gene: TRBJ1-6
V gene: TRBV19
CDR3 protein: CASSIGGRGKGPLHF
CDR3 DNA: TGTGCCAGTAGTATAGGGGGCAGGGGAAAGGGACCCCTCCACTTT

D gene: TRBD2
clone size: few
J gene: TRBJ2-1
V gene: TRBV27
CDR3 protein: CASRSGGPSYNEQFF
CDR3 DNA: TGTGCCAGCAGAAGCGGGGGTCCCTCCTACAATGAGCAGTTCTTC